Given below is one T cell receptor beta chain in context. These data belong to a study of blood T cell repertoires in COVID-19. Study as a whole: COVID-19 samples from acute and convalescent phases originated in the United States, Italy and Spain. From T cells, B-cell-depleted T cells, or PBMCs came the material, which was cDNA or gDNA.

As processed by the authors: Reference gene primers were amplified, and this amplification served to estimate nucleated cell counts. Clones were sequenced by immunoSEQ multiplex PCR, and TCRdb holds only the in-frame ones, with some missing. V, J and clone size derive from that table, while D and trimming were established from the DNA sequence. The sample carries more than 85,000 clones, about 72% recorded once. Trimming took 6 bases from V and 4 from J; bases not matched to a gene: 4. This CDR3 has 15 residues. In germline, CDR1 is SNHLY, CDR2 FYNNEI. The receptor comes from a man between 60 and 75 years old with active or convalescent COVID-19. Specimen: peripheral blood. This sequence joins TRBV2 and TRBJ1-4; 11 bases are shared with TRBD1. For the CDR3, the DNA is TGTGCCAGCAGAGCCGGGACAGGGGGTAATGAAAAACTGTTTTTT. Its translation: CASRAGTGGNEKLFF.